This T cell receptor beta chain was captured by sequencing in a study of blood T cells in healthy people across ages. General observations from the study: PBMC samples, being unsorted, prevented any conclusive comparison of naive and antigen-experienced cells. Nothing was known about donor CMV status, and this possibly confounded expanded clonotype changes. Naive T cell percentage showed a strong correlation with the diversity of TCR beta.

It was with a sample-barcoded 5' primer and a J-beta primer mix that a second PCR of roughly 7 to 11 cycles was run. The authors tagged each cDNA molecule using a template-switch adaptor with 12 random nucleotides. TCRdb used MiXCR to reprocess the 5' RACE reads, holding one entry per CDR3 protein. The sample records about 780,000 distinct CDR3 sequences, around 45% being singletons. V was pared by 6 bases and J by 9 bases, with 5 bases of the junction left unmatched. CDR3 length equals 13 residues. Germline V gene lookup returns CDR1 SQVTM and CDR2 ANQGSEA. As regards this clonotype: The target antigen is unknown.

This clonotype originated in a man aged 80 or over in good health. The chain joins TRBV29-1 to TRBJ2-1; 13 nucleotides match TRBD2. Sample: blood. For the CDR3, the DNA is TGCAGCGTGGGGACTAGCGGGATTTCTGAGCAGTTCTTC. This codes for CSVGTSGISEQFF.